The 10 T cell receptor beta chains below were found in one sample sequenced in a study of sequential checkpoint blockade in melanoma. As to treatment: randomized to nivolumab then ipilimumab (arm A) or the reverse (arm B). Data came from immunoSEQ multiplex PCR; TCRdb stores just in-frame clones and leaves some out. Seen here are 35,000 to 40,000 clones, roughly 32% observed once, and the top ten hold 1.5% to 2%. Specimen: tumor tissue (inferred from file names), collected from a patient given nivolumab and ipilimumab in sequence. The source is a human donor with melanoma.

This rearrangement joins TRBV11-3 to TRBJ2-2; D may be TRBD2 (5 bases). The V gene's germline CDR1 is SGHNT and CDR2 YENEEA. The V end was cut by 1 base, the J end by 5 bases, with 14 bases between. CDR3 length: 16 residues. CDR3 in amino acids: CASSLGSLAGTGELFF. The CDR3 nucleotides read TGTGCCAGCAGCTTAGGGTCCCTAGCTGGGACCGGGGAGCTGTTTTTT.

DNA of the CDR3: TGTGCCAGCAGTTCCAGCGGGGGTAAGGAAAAACTGTTTTTT. Translation gives CASSSSGGKEKLFF. This chain joins TRBV6-8 and TRBJ1-4; tentative D call: TRBD1 (5 bases). The CDR3 is 14 residues long. The germline V gene has CDR1 MNHGY and CDR2 SAAAGT. V was cut by 4 bases and J by 8 bases, with 14 bases left in between.

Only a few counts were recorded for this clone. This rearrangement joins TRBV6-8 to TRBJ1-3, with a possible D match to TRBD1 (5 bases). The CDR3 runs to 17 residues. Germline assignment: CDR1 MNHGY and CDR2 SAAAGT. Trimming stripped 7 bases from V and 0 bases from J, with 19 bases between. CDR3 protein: CASTRGWGVSSGNTIYF. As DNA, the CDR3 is TGTGCCAGCACCCGCGGGTGGGGGGTTAGCTCTGGAAACACCATATATTTT.

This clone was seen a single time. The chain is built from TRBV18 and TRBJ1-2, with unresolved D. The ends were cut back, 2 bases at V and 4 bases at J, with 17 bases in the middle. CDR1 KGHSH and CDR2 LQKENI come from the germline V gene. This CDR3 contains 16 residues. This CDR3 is CASSPYDKASPYGYTF. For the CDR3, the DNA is TGTGCCAGCTCACCATACGACAAAGCCTCCCCCTATGGCTACACCTTC.

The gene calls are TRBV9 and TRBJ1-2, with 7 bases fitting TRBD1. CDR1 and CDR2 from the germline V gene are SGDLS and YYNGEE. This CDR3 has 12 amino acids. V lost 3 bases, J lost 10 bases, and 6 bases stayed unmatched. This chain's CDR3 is CASSDLQGPYTF. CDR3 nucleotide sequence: TGTGCCAGCAGCGACCTACAGGGGCCCTACACCTTC.

CDR3 sequence reads: CAWSRLNEQFF. The CDR3 DNA is TGTGCCTGGAGTCGGTTGAATGAGCAGTTCTTC. The chain recombines TRBV30 with TRBJ2-1; no clear D gene. Germline V CDR1 and CDR2: GTSNPN, SVGIG (reference sequence). Deletions cut 2 bases from V and 7 bases from J, with 6 bases between. This CDR3 has 11 residues.

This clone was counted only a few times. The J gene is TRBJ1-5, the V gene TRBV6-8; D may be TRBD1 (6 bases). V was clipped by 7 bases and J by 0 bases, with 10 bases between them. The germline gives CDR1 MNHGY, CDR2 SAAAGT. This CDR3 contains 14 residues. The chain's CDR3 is CASNREYSNQPQHF. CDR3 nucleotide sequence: TGTGCCAGCAACAGGGAATATAGCAATCAGCCCCAGCATTTT.

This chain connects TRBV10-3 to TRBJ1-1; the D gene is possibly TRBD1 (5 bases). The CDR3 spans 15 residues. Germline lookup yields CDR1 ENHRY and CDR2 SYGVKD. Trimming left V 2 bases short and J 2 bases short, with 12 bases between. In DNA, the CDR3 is TGTGCCATCAGTGAGAATCCGGGGGGAAACACTGAAGCTTTCTTT. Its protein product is CAISENPGGNTEAFF.

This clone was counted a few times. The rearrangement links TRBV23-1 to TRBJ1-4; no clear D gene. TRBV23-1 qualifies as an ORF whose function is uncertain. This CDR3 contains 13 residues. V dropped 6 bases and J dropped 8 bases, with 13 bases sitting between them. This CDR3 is CASSQDLSEKLFF. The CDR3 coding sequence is TGCGCCAGCAGCCAAGATCTCTCGGAAAAACTGTTTTTT.

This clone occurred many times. The CDR3: CASSTGDRGFGGYTF. The CDR3 DNA follows: TGTGCCAGCAGTACCGGGGACAGGGGATTCGGTGGCTACACCTTC. J is TRBJ1-2 and V is TRBV6-8; 10 nucleotides match TRBD1. V trimming: 5 bases; J trimming: 7 bases; junction bases outside the gene matches: 10. Germline loops: CDR1 MNHGY, CDR2 SAAAGT. The CDR3 spans 15 residues.